The 16 T cell receptor beta chains in this list originate from one sample, sequenced in a study of cytomegalovirus exposure and HLA in healthy donors. Researchers ran the PCR with 60 Vbeta and 13 Jbeta primers. Measured with immunoSEQ multiplex PCR; TCRdb has only the in-frame clones, and not every one. The top ten clones hold over 2% of a sample with some 130,000 clones, roughly three quarters of them seen once. The sample taken for sequencing was PBMCs. The receptors were gathered from a man younger than 40 in good health and CMV-seronegative.

This chain links TRBV19 with TRBJ1-3; D gene unclear. This CDR3 region has 11 residues. Trimming cost V 9 bases and J 3 bases, with 6 bases left between them. Germline V gives CDR1 LNHDA, CDR2 SQIVND (reference sequence). CDR3 DNA: TGTGCCAGCAAGCTTGGAAACACCATATATTTT. Protein sequence: CASKLGNTIYF.

The chain carries TRBV9 and TRBJ1-2; no reliable D call. Trimming took off 1 base at V and 2 bases at J, with 12 bases between the two ends. The CDR3 has 15 residues. Germline V lookup: CDR1 SGDLS, CDR2 YYNGEE. The CDR3 spells CASSVSNRENYGYTF. In nucleotides, the CDR3 is TGTGCCAGCAGCGTATCAAACAGAGAGAACTATGGCTACACCTTC.

This sequence joins TRBV27 and TRBJ1-5; 11 bases fit TRBD1. With 2 bases clipped from V and 6 bases from J, the junction kept 6 bases outside the gene matches. The germline gives CDR1 MNHEY, CDR2 SMNVEV (reference sequence). The CDR3 is 16 residues long. The CDR3 sequence: CASSLVGQGAGQPQHF. The CDR3 nucleotides read TGTGCCAGCAGTTTAGTTGGACAGGGGGCGGGTCAGCCCCAGCATTTT.

This clone occurred a few times. The chain carries TRBV25-1 and TRBJ2-2; 7 bases match TRBD1. With 5 bases clipped from V and 0 bases from J, the junction kept 3 bases outside the gene matches. The CDR3 covers 15 residues. From germline, CDR1 is MGHDK and CDR2 SYGVNS. The CDR3 region has the DNA TGTGCCAGCAGTATGCAGGGGGCGAACACCGGGGAGCTGTTTTTT. Amino acids: CASSMQGANTGELFF.

This rearrangement joins TRBV10-2 to TRBJ1-3; TRBD2 agrees at 7 bases. Near its end, the DNA agrees better with TRBJ2-2, so the J call may be wrong. This CDR3 has 13 amino acids. Germline V gives CDR1 WSHSY, CDR2 SAAADI. CDR3 protein: CASGLGDTGELFF. The DNA for the CDR3 is TGCGCCAGTGGACTAGGGGACACCGGGGAGCTGTTTTTT.

This clone came up a few times. CDR3 in amino acids: CASSEDIASYNEQFF. The CDR3 DNA reads as TGTGCCAGCAGCGAGGACATTGCGTCTTACAATGAGCAGTTCTTC. The chain couples TRBV6-6 to TRBJ2-1, with D perhaps TRBD1 (5 bases). Germline values: CDR1 MNHNY, CDR2 SVGAGI (reference sequence). This CDR3 region has 15 residues. The V end lost 6 bases, the J end lost 4 bases, and 16 bases lay between the germline ends.

CDR3 loop: CASSPTLAGGSDTQYF. The CDR3 nucleotides read TGTGCCAGCTCACCAACGTTGGCAGGGGGCTCGGATACGCAGTATTTT. The V gene is TRBV18, the J gene TRBJ2-3; 8 bases match TRBD1. This CDR3 is built from 16 residues. Germline V CDR1 and CDR2: KGHSH, LQKENI. The J segment lost 6 bases and the V segment lost 2 bases, leaving 10 bases of the junction unmatched. The full variable domain, in which reference TRBV18 and TRBJ2-3 provide the parts outside the CDR3, is NAGVMQNPRHLVRRRGQEARLRCSPMKGHSHVYWYRQLPEEGLKFMVYLQKENIIDESGMPKERFSAEFPKEGPSILRIQQVVRGDSAAYFCASSPTLAGGSDTQYFGPGTRLTVL.

The chain joins TRBV27 to TRBJ1-5; D is unclear. This CDR3 comprises 15 residues. Trimming pared 6 bases from V and 1 base from J, leaving 13 bases between. CDR1 is MNHEY and CDR2 is SMNVEV in the germline V gene (reference sequence). CDR3 region: CASSPRRLSNQPQHF. The CDR3 nucleotides read TGTGCCAGCAGCCCCAGGAGGTTGAGCAATCAGCCCCAGCATTTT.

This chain uses TRBV11-2 with TRBJ1-3; the D is unclear. V was shortened by 1 base and J by 8 bases, with 15 bases between the two germline ends. There are 15 residues in the CDR3. Germline assignment: CDR1 SGHAT and CDR2 FQNNGV. In nucleotides, the CDR3 is TGTGCCAGCAGCTTAGCGGGTCAGTTCGGGGACACCATATATTTT. It codes for CASSLAGQFGDTIYF. The full variable domain, completed using reference TRBV11-2 and TRBJ1-3, is EAGVAQSPRYKIIEKRQSVAFWCNPISGHATLYWYQQILGQGPKLLIQFQNNGVVDDSQLPKDRFSAERLKGVDSTLKIQPAKLEDSAVYLCASSLAGQFGDTIYFGEGSWLTVV.

Comments on this clone: One end of the junction is discordant with germline, which a read error may explain. Other DNA variants within this sample encode the same CDR3. This chain uses TRBV7-9 with TRBJ2-7, with 7 bases that match TRBD1. In germline, CDR1 is SEHNR, CDR2 FQNEAQ (reference sequence). This CDR3 is 13 amino acids long. CDR3 sequence reads: CASSPRDSREQYF. The CDR3 DNA follows: TGCGCCAGCAGCCCCAGGGACAGCCGCGAGCAGTACTTC.

The chain carries TRBV12-5 and TRBJ2-1, with 8 nucleotides matching TRBD2. Germline CDR1 and CDR2: LGHNT and FRNRAP. This CDR3 spans 17 amino acids. The J segment lost 0 bases and the V segment lost 3 bases, leaving 7 bases of the junction unmatched. DNA for the CDR3: TGTGCTAGTGGTTTTAGGACTAGCTCGAGCTCCTACAATGAGCAGTTCTTC. It encodes CASGFRTSSSSYNEQFF.

The rearrangement joins TRBV28 to TRBJ1-4, with 9 bases that match TRBD1. After removal of 6 bases from V and 10 bases from J, the junction contained 9 bases not matched to a gene. Germline V gives CDR1 MDHEN, CDR2 SYDVKM. The length of the CDR3 is 14 residues. The CDR3: CASRLTGGTLKLFF. In DNA, the CDR3 is TGTGCCAGCAGATTGACAGGGGGAACCCTAAAACTGTTTTTT.

This chain links TRBV10-3 with TRBJ2-5; D may be TRBD1 (6 bases). Looked up from germline, CDR1 is ENHRY and CDR2 is SYGVKD. The CDR3 totals 13 residues. Between the trimmed V and J ends, which lost 7 bases and 2 bases, there was a span of 11 bases. The CDR3 nucleotides read TGTGCCATCAACGGACAGCTACAAGAGACCCAGTACTTC. Amino acids: CAINGQLQETQYF.

The chain links TRBV6-5 to TRBJ1-2, with D tentatively TRBD1 (6 bases). The CDR3 extends over 13 amino acids. With 5 bases removed from V and 8 bases from J, the gap between germline ends came to 15 bases. Germline V gene data show CDR1 as MNHEY and CDR2 as SVGAGI. CDR3 amino acids: CASSPTIGGGYTF. The CDR3, as DNA: TGTGCCAGCAGTCCCACGATTGGGGGCGGCTACACCTTC.

The V and J genes are TRBV18 and TRBJ2-1, with D possibly TRBD1 on 7 matching bases. Trimming removed 2 bases from V and 9 bases from J, with 17 bases in between. The V gene's germline CDR1 is KGHSH and CDR2 LQKENI. The CDR3 is made up of 15 amino acids. CDR3 DNA sequence: TGTGCCAGCTCACCAGGGACTTCCTCAGGGGGTGAGCAGTTCTTC. As protein: CASSPGTSSGGEQFF.

The gene calls are TRBV6-5 and TRBJ2-5; D is unclear. The DNA matches TRBJ2-7 better at its end, which makes the J call doubtful. Germline V CDR1 and CDR2: MNHEY, SVGAGI. The CDR3 consists of 13 residues. DNA of the CDR3: TGTGCCAGCAGTGCCTCGTTTTCCAGCGAGCAGTACTTC. The encoded protein is CASSASFSSEQYF.